The 25 T cell receptor beta chains below come from one sample, sequenced in a study of beta chain features in type 1 diabetes. The study, taken as a whole, reports: Type 1 diabetes patients showed a moderate but significant shortening of TCRB CDR3s in all four CD4+ subsets.

These receptors' antigens are unknown. The entirety of the isolated RNA underwent reverse transcription, so expressed TCRB transcripts were sequenced. Libraries were prepared by immunoSEQ multiplex PCR; TCRdb keeps only in-frame clonotypes and omits some of them. The table records some 660,000 clones, roughly an eighth of them present only once. The sample taken for sequencing was naive CD4+ T cells from blood. These receptors were taken from a man aged 18 to 29 with type 1 diabetes.

In its sample, this clone was seen a few times. The CDR3 reads CASSQVRSSYNEQFF. CDR3 nucleotide sequence: TGTGCCAGCAGCCAAGTCAGGAGCTCCTACAATGAGCAGTTCTTC. The chain couples TRBV14 to TRBJ2-1; no definite D call. Germline CDR1 SGHDN, CDR2 FVKESK. V lost 1 base to trimming and J lost 0 bases, with 7 bases between them. This CDR3 has 15 amino acids.

The CDR3 protein is CASSYGGPRQAGTGQFF. For the CDR3, the DNA is TGTGCCAGCAGCTACGGGGGTCCAAGGCAAGCCGGGACCGGGCAGTTCTTC. V gene TRBV9 combines with J gene TRBJ2-1; D may be TRBD2 (6 bases). Per the germline V gene, CDR1 is SGDLS and CDR2 is YYNGEE. The length of the CDR3 is 17 residues. Trimming cost V 4 bases and J 12 bases, with 29 bases left between them.

This clone was recorded a few times. The J gene is TRBJ1-2, the V gene TRBV9; D is unclear. Between the trimmed V and J ends, which lost 2 bases and 5 bases, there was a span of 19 bases. The CDR3 totals 16 residues. The germline V gene has CDR1 SGDLS and CDR2 YYNGEE. Here the CDR3 DNA reads TGTGCCAGCAGCGTGGGAACGGGTATAACCTCTTATGGCTACACCTTC. This encodes CASSVGTGITSYGYTF.

V is TRBV6-5 and J is TRBJ2-7, with TRBD1 identical over 10 bases. The germline V gene encodes CDR1 MNHEY and CDR2 SVGAGI. The V segment lost 0 bases and the J segment 4 bases; nucleotides outside the gene matches: 6. The CDR3 consists of 16 residues. The CDR3 loop is CASSYSMTGGGYEQYF. The CDR3 DNA sequence: TGTGCCAGCAGTTACTCGATGACAGGGGGCGGGTACGAGCAGTACTTC.

This clone was observed a few times. The V call is TRBV25-1, the J call TRBJ1-2; D is undetermined. V was shortened by 5 bases and J by 4 bases, with 8 bases between the two germline ends. Germline V gene lookup returns CDR1 MGHDK and CDR2 SYGVNS. CDR3 length equals 12 residues. The CDR3 DNA reads as TGTGCCAGCAGTCCTTGGGTCTATGGCTACACCTTC. This codes for CASSPWVYGYTF.

This sequence joins TRBV6-5 and TRBJ2-2; either TRBD1 or TRBD2 may fit D (5 bases each). Trimming took off 6 bases at V and 5 bases at J, with 10 bases between the two ends. CDR3 size: 13 residues. The germline V gene has CDR1 MNHEY and CDR2 SVGAGI. CDR3 region: CASSRRTTGELFF. CDR3 bases: TGTGCCAGCAGCCGGAGGACAACCGGGGAGCTGTTTTTT.

V is TRBV7-9 and J is TRBJ1-2; 7 nucleotides line up with TRBD1. The V gene end was trimmed by 4 bases and the J gene end by 2 bases; junction bases not matched to a gene: 7. Germline V gene sequence: CDR1 SEHNR, CDR2 FQNEAQ (reference sequence). The CDR3 runs 15 residues. CDR3 protein: CASSWDSLRNYGYTF. DNA for the CDR3: TGTGCCAGCAGCTGGGACAGCCTAAGAAACTATGGCTACACCTTC.

V gene TRBV29-1 combines with J gene TRBJ2-7, with 10 positions matching TRBD1. The CDR3 spans 14 residues. The ends lost 6 bases at V and 4 bases at J; junction bases unmatched: 9. CDR1 is SQVTM, CDR2 ANQGSEA, per germline. In nucleotides, the CDR3 is TGCAGCGTCGGGAGGGGGACAGGGGAATACGAGCAGTACTTC. Protein: CSVGRGTGEYEQYF.

The chain joins TRBV30 to TRBJ1-1; no clear D. The CDR3 is 13 residues long. V was clipped by 4 bases and J by 1 base, with 10 bases between them. Germline values: CDR1 GTSNPN, CDR2 SVGIG (reference sequence). In DNA form, the CDR3 reads TGTGCCTGGAAGTGGAACACGAACACTGAAGCTTTCTTT. This encodes CAWKWNTNTEAFF.

This clone showed up just a few times. The rearrangement joins TRBV11-3 to TRBJ2-1; TRBD1 is a possible D gene (6 bases). Germline assignment: CDR1 SGHNT and CDR2 YENEEA. V lost 4 bases, J lost 7 bases, and 17 bases lay in between. This CDR3 has 15 amino acids. The CDR3 DNA reads TGTGCCAGCAGCTCTAGAGAGGAAAGGGGGAATGAGCAGTTCTTC. Amino acids: CASSSREERGNEQFF.

The V call is TRBV30, the J call TRBJ2-5; 7 bases map to TRBD1. CDR1 and CDR2 from the germline V gene are GTSNPN and SVGIG (reference sequence). V was pared by 2 bases and J by 2 bases, with 11 bases of the junction left unmatched. The CDR3 contains 16 residues. The CDR3 loop is CAWSHPQTGAQETQYF. DNA of the CDR3: TGTGCCTGGAGTCATCCTCAAACAGGGGCGCAAGAGACCCAGTACTTC.

This clone has more than one count but fewer than ten. The V and J genes are TRBV29-1 and TRBJ1-1, with D maybe TRBD1 (5 bases). This CDR3 region has 12 residues. Trimming shortened V by 0 bases and J by 8 bases, and 10 bases separated the two germline ends. CDR1 and CDR2 (germline): SQVTM, ANQGSEA. CDR3 DNA sequence: TGCAGCGTTGAAGATGGGGGTGGAGAAGCTTTCTTT. It specifies CSVEDGGGEAFF. The full variable domain, its missing parts supplied by reference TRBV29-1 and TRBJ1-1, is SAVISQKPSRDICQRGTSLTIQCQVDSQVTMMFWYRQQPGQSLTLIATANQGSEATYESGFVIDKFPISRPNLTFSTLTVSNMSPEDSSIYLCSVEDGGGEAFFGQGTRLTVV.

The chain joins TRBV29-1 to TRBJ1-2; no reliable D call. Trimming pared 6 bases from V and 4 bases from J, leaving 12 bases between. Germline-derived CDR1 and CDR2 are SQVTM and ANQGSEA. CDR3 size: 12 residues. The CDR3 here is CSVGETFYGYTF. As DNA, the CDR3 is TGCAGCGTGGGTGAGACCTTCTATGGCTACACCTTC.

A few counts support this clone. The chain employs TRBV5-1 and TRBJ1-4; D might be TRBD1 (6 bases). The ends were cut back, 4 bases at V and 2 bases at J, with 12 bases in the middle. This CDR3 spans 15 amino acids. Germline V gene lookup returns CDR1 SGHRS and CDR2 YFSETQ. The CDR3 spells CASSTTGSTNEKLFF. CDR3 nucleotides: TGCGCCAGCAGCACAACAGGGAGTACTAATGAAAAACTGTTTTTT.

This clone came up a few times. CDR3 residues: CASRFRTAPNEKLFF. CDR3 sequence (DNA): TGTGCCAGCCGATTCAGGACAGCTCCTAATGAAAAACTGTTTTTT. J is TRBJ1-4 and V is TRBV27, with D maybe TRBD1 (6 bases). Germline V CDR1 and CDR2: MNHEY, SMNVEV (reference sequence). The CDR3 is made up of 15 amino acids. With 8 bases removed from V and 3 bases from J, the gap between germline ends came to 16 bases. The variable domain in full, completed from reference TRBV27 and TRBJ1-4, reads EAQVTQNPRYLITVTGKKLTVTCSQNMNHEYMSWYRQDPGLGLRQIYYSMNVEVTDKGDVPEGYKVSRKEKRNFPLILESPSPNQTSLYFCASRFRTAPNEKLFFGSGTQLSVL.

Comment on this clone: Other nucleotide sequences in the sample specify the same CDR3. The chain carries TRBV18 and TRBJ1-2; no reliable D call. V was clipped by 3 bases and J by 2 bases, with 7 bases between them. Germline loops: CDR1 KGHSH, CDR2 LQKENI. The CDR3 covers 13 residues. The CDR3 sequence is CASSPGGNYGYTF. In nucleotides, the CDR3 is TGTGCCAGCTCACCGGGCGGAAACTATGGCTACACCTTC. Supplemented by reference TRBV18 and TRBJ1-2, the full variable domain reads NAGVMQNPRHLVRRRGQEARLRCSPMKGHSHVYWYRQLPEEGLKFMVYLQKENIIDESGMPKERFSAEFPKEGPSILRIQQVVRGDSAAYFCASSPGGNYGYTFGSGTRLTVV.

The V gene is TRBV7-9, the J gene TRBJ2-7, with 7 nucleotides matching TRBD2. CDR3 size: 14 residues. Per the germline V gene, CDR1 is SEHNR and CDR2 is FQNEAQ (reference sequence). Trimming removed 3 bases from V and 3 bases from J; junction bases left unmatched: 5. The CDR3 reads CASSFLRGYYEQYF. CDR3 in DNA: TGTGCCAGCAGCTTTTTGCGGGGGTACTACGAGCAGTACTTC.

The rearrangement uses TRBV6-5 and TRBJ1-1; D gene unclear. The CDR3 extends over 11 amino acids. Germline lookup yields CDR1 MNHEY and CDR2 SVGAGI. V was trimmed by 5 bases and J by 8 bases, leaving 9 bases between them. CDR3 coding DNA: TGTGCCAGCAGTCGGCGCCGGGAAGCTTTCTTT. Its translation: CASSRRREAFF.

The V call is TRBV5-4, the J call TRBJ1-1, with 9 bases that match TRBD1. Germline CDR1 and CDR2: SGHNT and YYREEE (reference sequence). This CDR3 has 15 residues. V was pared by 0 bases and J by 2 bases, with 2 bases of the junction left unmatched. CDR3 sequence: CASSLEGQGNTEAFF. CDR3 sequence (DNA): TGTGCCAGCAGCTTGGAGGGACAGGGCAACACTGAAGCTTTCTTT.

In this sample, this clone turned up a few times. The chain links TRBV7-2 to TRBJ2-7; 8 nucleotides agree with TRBD1. The CDR3 has 17 residues. V lost 5 bases, J lost 6 bases, and 18 bases stayed unmatched. From germline, CDR1 is SGHTA and CDR2 FQGNSA. The CDR3 bases are TGTGCCAGCAGCCTTCTCCCTATCAGGGGGCAAATGTTCGAGCAGTACTTC. Residues: CASSLLPIRGQMFEQYF.

Remarks on this clone: The sample contains more than one DNA sequence encoding this CDR3. This chain joins TRBV15 and TRBJ2-2, with 10 positions matching TRBD2. Germline assignment: CDR1 LNHNV and CDR2 YYDKDF (reference sequence). The CDR3 spans 16 residues. V was pared by 2 bases and J by 5 bases, with 5 bases of the junction left unmatched. The CDR3 loop is CATSRLAGVVTGELFF. Here the CDR3 DNA reads TGTGCCACCAGCAGACTAGCGGGAGTAGTAACCGGGGAGCTGTTTTTT.

This clone was counted only a few times. The chain joins TRBV6-5 to TRBJ1-4; TRBD1 agrees at 8 bases. Germline V gives CDR1 MNHEY, CDR2 SVGAGI. After removal of 5 bases from V and 7 bases from J, the junction contained 6 bases not matched to a gene. CDR3 length: 14 amino acids. The CDR3 sequence: CASSRTGYGEKLFF. The CDR3 DNA follows: TGTGCCAGCAGTAGGACAGGGTACGGTGAAAAACTGTTTTTT.

The chain has TRBV11-2 and TRBJ2-5, with D unresolved. This CDR3 region has 11 residues. The V gene's germline CDR1 is SGHAT and CDR2 FQNNGV. V dropped 7 bases and J dropped 2 bases, with 5 bases sitting between them. CDR3 nucleotides: TGTGCCAGCACAGGACAAGAGACCCAGTACTTC. Amino acid sequence: CASTGQETQYF. Looking up the rest from reference TRBV11-2 and TRBJ2-5 gives the full variable domain: EAGVAQSPRYKIIEKRQSVAFWCNPISGHATLYWYQQILGQGPKLLIQFQNNGVVDDSQLPKDRFSAERLKGVDSTLKIQPAKLEDSAVYLCASTGQETQYFGPGTRLLVL.

The V and J genes are TRBV30 and TRBJ2-7; 10 nucleotides line up with TRBD2. Germline V gene lookup returns CDR1 GTSNPN and CDR2 SVGIG (reference sequence). This CDR3 region has 16 residues. V was pared by 2 bases and J by 3 bases, with 10 bases of the junction left unmatched. The chain's CDR3 is CAWSISQTSGFYEQYF. CDR3 sequence (DNA): TGTGCCTGGAGTATATCTCAGACTAGCGGGTTCTACGAGCAGTACTTC.

In this sample, this clone turned up a few times. The rearrangement links TRBV30 to TRBJ2-1; maybe TRBD1 (6 bases). Germline CDR1 and CDR2: GTSNPN and SVGIG (reference sequence). Trimming removed 2 bases at V and 2 bases at J, with 10 bases between. CDR3 length equals 14 residues. CDR3 bases: TGTGCCTGGAGTACAGGGACCGCCTACAATGAGCAGTTCTTC. Translating it yields CAWSTGTAYNEQFF.